The next 22 T cell receptor beta chains were all read from a single sample in a study of cytomegalovirus exposure and HLA in healthy donors. PCR involved 60 Vbeta and 13 Jbeta primers. TCRdb's table, derived via immunoSEQ multiplex PCR, lists solely in-frame clones and lacks some. The sample has 200,000 to 250,000 clones; over 80% are singletons. Material for sequencing was PBMCs. All receptors derive from a boy between 2 and 10 years old in good health and CMV-seronegative.

This clone has more than one count but fewer than ten. V and J are TRBV2 and TRBJ1-1, with D unresolved. CDR1 is SNHLY and CDR2 is FYNNEI in the germline V gene. Between the trimmed V and J ends, which lost 1 base and 1 base, there was a span of 7 bases. This CDR3 spans 14 amino acids. CDR3 region: CASSEVTTNTEAFF. The CDR3 DNA is TGTGCCAGCAGTGAAGTCACAACGAACACTGAAGCTTTCTTT.

J is TRBJ2-7 and V is TRBV6-1, with D hard to call. This CDR3 is built from 17 residues. Germline-derived CDR1 and CDR2 are MNHNS and SASEGT. Trimming removed 0 bases at V and 1 base at J, with 16 bases between. The CDR3 spells CASSEASRLLSSYEQYF. DNA of the CDR3: TGTGCCAGCAGTGAAGCCTCGAGACTTCTATCATCCTACGAGCAGTACTTC.

The CDR3 region has the DNA TGTGCCAGCAGTCCAGGAGCGGGAGCCCCCCGCGAGCAGTACTTC. The encoded protein is CASSPGAGAPREQYF. The rearrangement links TRBV2 to TRBJ2-7; 8 nucleotides line up with TRBD2. The CDR3 spans 15 residues. From germline, CDR1 is SNHLY and CDR2 FYNNEI. V lost 5 bases, J lost 6 bases, and 12 bases stayed unmatched.

The chain employs TRBV5-6 and TRBJ1-3; 7 bases line up with TRBD1. This CDR3 spans 15 amino acids. V lost 3 bases and J lost 1; bases outside the gene matches: 4. The germline CDR1 and CDR2 sequences are SGHDT and YYEEEE. The chain's CDR3 is CASSWAQGSGNTIYF. The CDR3 DNA reads TGTGCCAGCAGCTGGGCACAGGGGTCTGGAAACACCATATATTTT.

The CDR3: CASRARTGTLTEAFF. CDR3 in DNA: TGTGCCAGCAGAGCTAGGACAGGGACCCTTACTGAAGCTTTCTTT. The rearrangement links TRBV6-1 to TRBJ1-1, with 8 bases lining up with TRBD1. The germline V gene encodes CDR1 MNHNS and CDR2 SASEGT. The CDR3 covers 15 residues. V lost 6 bases and J lost 5; bases outside the gene matches: 11.

Of note for this clone: Other DNA sequences from this sample encode an identical CDR3 as well. The chain is built from TRBV27 and TRBJ2-7; possibly TRBD1 for D (5 bases). V dropped 2 bases and J dropped 3 bases, with 8 bases sitting between them. Germline-derived CDR1 and CDR2 are MNHEY and SMNVEV (reference sequence). The CDR3 covers 13 residues. The CDR3 loop is CASSLGQSYEQYF. The CDR3 DNA sequence: TGTGCCAGCAGTTTAGGACAAAGCTACGAGCAGTACTTC.

V gene TRBV5-1 combines with J gene TRBJ1-1; D unresolved. Germline CDR1 and CDR2: SGHRS and YFSETQ. There are 17 residues in the CDR3. V dropped 5 bases and J dropped 1 base, with 21 bases sitting between them. The CDR3 loop reads CASRGPGRMEGNTEAFF. The CDR3 bases are TGCGCCAGCAGAGGGCCCGGCCGAATGGAGGGGAACACTGAAGCTTTCTTT. Together with reference TRBV5-1 and TRBJ1-1, the CDR3 gives the full variable domain: KAGVTQTPRYLIKTRGQQVTLSCSPISGHRSVSWYQQTPGQGLQFLFEYFSETQRNKGNFPGRFSGRQFSNSRSEMNVSTLELGDSALYLCASRGPGRMEGNTEAFFGQGTRLTVV.

J is TRBJ2-1 and V is TRBV15; 10 bases are a match to TRBD2. CDR1 LNHNV and CDR2 YYDKDF come from the germline V gene (reference sequence). With V trimmed by 3 bases and J by 6 bases, 11 bases remained unmatched. The CDR3 spans 17 residues. The CDR3 nucleotides read TGTGCCACCAGCAGCGCACCCCGACTAGCGGGCGGCAATGAGCAGTTCTTC. This encodes CATSSAPRLAGGNEQFF.

Details on this clone: The junction departs from germline at one end; a sequencing error may be responsible. The V gene is TRBV7-9, the J gene TRBJ2-1; the match to TRBD1 covers 7 bases. Germline V gene lookup returns CDR1 SEHNR and CDR2 FQNEAQ (reference sequence). This CDR3 has 14 residues. The CDR3 coding sequence is TGTTCCAGCAGCTTAGCGCTAGGGGGCAGTGAGCAGTTCTTC. Its protein product is CSSSLALGGSEQFF. Looking up the rest from reference TRBV7-9 and TRBJ2-1 gives the full variable domain: DTGVSQNPRHKITKRGQNVTFRCDPISEHNRLYWYRQTLGQGPEFLTYFQNEAQLEKSRLLSDRFSAERPKGSFSTLEIQRTEQGDSAMYLCSSSLALGGSEQFFGPGTRLTVL.

The rearrangement links TRBV30 to TRBJ1-4; D is perhaps TRBD1 (5 bases). Germline loops: CDR1 GTSNPN, CDR2 SVGIG (reference sequence). The V gene lost 7 bases and the J gene lost 5 bases, with 14 bases spanning the gap. This CDR3 is 13 amino acids long. The CDR3 DNA is TGTGCCTTCTCGACAGAATCAAATGAAAAACTGTTTTTT. This translates into CAFSTESNEKLFF.

The chain carries TRBV2 and TRBJ1-1, with D perhaps matching TRBD1 (6 bases). Trimming took 7 bases from V and 4 from J, leaving 13 bases between them. This CDR3 has 13 amino acids. Germline-derived CDR1 and CDR2 are SNHLY and FYNNEI. CDR3 amino acids: CASTSGEGTEAFF. DNA of the CDR3: TGTGCCAGCACCTCAGGGGAGGGCACTGAAGCTTTCTTT.

Points on this clone: The same CDR3 is also encoded by other DNA sequences in this sample. This chain uses TRBV9 with TRBJ1-1; D uncertain. Trimming cost V 0 bases and J 1 base, with 4 bases left between them. This CDR3 is 13 amino acids long. Germline V gene data show CDR1 as SGDLS and CDR2 as YYNGEE. The CDR3, as DNA: TGTGCCAGCAGCGTAGACAGGAACACTGAAGCTTTCTTT. Its protein product is CASSVDRNTEAFF.

The chain combines TRBV9 with TRBJ1-1, with D possibly being TRBD1 (6 bases). CDR1 SGDLS and CDR2 YYNGEE come from the germline V gene. The CDR3 has 13 amino acids. The V and J ends lost 4 bases and 1 base respectively, with 8 bases between them. The chain's CDR3 is CASSQGSNTEAFF. As DNA, the CDR3 is TGTGCCAGCAGCCAGGGGTCGAACACTGAAGCTTTCTTT.

This clone has just a few counts. This chain connects TRBV19 to TRBJ1-3; D remains ambiguous. This CDR3 is 16 amino acids long. Germline V gene sequence: CDR1 LNHDA, CDR2 SQIVND (reference sequence). V gave up 4 bases and J gave up 0 bases, with 13 bases separating them. The CDR3 loop is CASSKANRNSGNTIYF. CDR3 sequence (DNA): TGTGCCAGTAGTAAGGCGAACAGAAACTCTGGAAACACCATATATTTT.

J is TRBJ2-1 and V is TRBV6-4; perhaps TRBD1 as D (6 bases). The CDR3 sequence is 13 residues long. CDR1 is MRHNA and CDR2 is SNTAGT in the germline V gene. V was trimmed by 6 bases and J by 3 bases, leaving 9 bases between them. In DNA, the CDR3 is TGTGCCAGCAGGGGGACACTCTACAATGAGCAGTTCTTC. This translates into CASRGTLYNEQFF.

The chain combines TRBV9 with TRBJ2-1; 7 nucleotides agree with TRBD1. The CDR3 sequence is 15 residues long. The germline V gene has CDR1 SGDLS and CDR2 YYNGEE. The V segment lost 4 bases and the J segment 6 bases; nucleotides outside the gene matches: 10. The chain's CDR3 is CASSPRQGERNEQFF. The CDR3, as DNA: TGTGCCAGCAGCCCACGCCAGGGGGAGCGCAATGAGCAGTTCTTC.

The J gene is TRBJ1-5, the V gene TRBV19; tentatively, D is TRBD1 (6 bases). Trimming removed 9 bases at V and 5 bases at J, with 17 bases between. Germline values: CDR1 LNHDA, CDR2 SQIVND (reference sequence). The CDR3 has 14 residues. The CDR3 nucleotides are TGTGCCAGCACCCGGGACACCAAATATCAGCCCCAGCATTTT. Translated: CASTRDTKYQPQHF.

In regard to this clone: An end of the junction does not agree with germline; a read error may underlie this. The rearrangement uses TRBV4-1 and TRBJ2-2; a weak D match, TRBD2 (5 bases). The CDR3 totals 16 residues. The germline V gene encodes CDR1 MGHRA and CDR2 YSYEKL. The DNA for the CDR3 is TGCGCCAGCAGCTCCCCCGCTCGGCAAAACACCGGGGAGCTGTATTTT. Translation gives CASSSPARQNTGELYF.

The chain uses TRBV29-1 and TRBJ1-2; a possible D gene is TRBD1 (5 bases). From germline, CDR1 is SQVTM and CDR2 ANQGSEA. With 2 bases removed from V and 5 bases from J, the gap between germline ends came to 9 bases. This CDR3 is 12 amino acids long. The CDR3 bases are TGCAGCGTTGAACAGGGCGAGTATGGCTACACCTTC. Translated, it gives CSVEQGEYGYTF.

This chain uses TRBV9 with TRBJ2-3, with TRBD2 matching over 11 bases. CDR1 and CDR2 (germline): SGDLS, YYNGEE. The CDR3 contains 16 residues. V gave up 4 bases and J gave up 4 bases; unmatched junction bases: 8. CDR3 sequence reads: CASSITSGSRPDTQYF. The CDR3 DNA reads as TGTGCCAGCAGCATAACTAGCGGGAGTCGTCCAGATACGCAGTATTTT.

V and J are TRBV6-1 and TRBJ2-3, with 10 bases that match TRBD2. With 2 bases clipped from V and 4 bases from J, the junction kept 6 bases outside the gene matches. The CDR3 sequence is 16 residues long. Germline V lookup: CDR1 MNHNS, CDR2 SASEGT. In DNA, the CDR3 is TGTGCCAGCAGTGAAAGCGGGGGGGCGTTATCAGATACGCAGTATTTT. Amino acids: CASSESGGALSDTQYF.

The rearrangement joins TRBV27 to TRBJ2-4, with 10 bases lining up with TRBD2. In germline, CDR1 is MNHEY, CDR2 SMNVEV (reference sequence). Trimming at V came to 5 bases and at J to 1 base, leaving 5 bases not matched to a gene. The CDR3 runs 16 residues. This chain's CDR3 is CASSTSGEMAKNIQYF. The CDR3 DNA reads TGTGCCAGCAGTACTAGCGGGGAAATGGCCAAAAACATTCAGTACTTC.